Detailed here is one TCR beta chain. Its antigen is not identified. This was a deep-level run. Source study methods: Without quality scores, immunoSEQ junctional reads could not be filtered like full-length reads. Sequenced by immunoSEQ multiplex PCR; TCRdb stores in-frame clones only, minus some. That table supplies the V and J calls and clone size; D and trimming were determined from the DNA. The table records hundreds of thousands of clones, 85% to 95% of them present only once. The sample comes from a study of shared clonotypes between healthy human individuals. Study-level results: Sharing across four donors was highest in naive CD4 (roughly 5%) and lowest in memory CD8 (around 0.4%). Clonotypes which were not shared had lower generation probabilities than clonotypes that all four donors shared.

There are 14 residues in the CDR3. Per the germline V gene, CDR1 is MDHEN and CDR2 is SYDVKM. V was clipped by 5 bases and J by 2 bases; unmatched bases: 6. CD45RO-negative cells were positively selected for CCR7, leaving out terminally differentiated effector memory CD45RA+ cells. Sequences were obtained from naive CD8+ T cells sorted from blood. The chain combines TRBV28 with TRBJ2-7, with 7 bases matching TRBD1. This receptor was identified in a woman between 25 and 40 years old in good health. Here the CDR3 reads CASSPRTGPYEQYF. The CDR3 region has the DNA TGTGCCAGCAGTCCCCGGACAGGACCCTACGAGCAGTACTTC.